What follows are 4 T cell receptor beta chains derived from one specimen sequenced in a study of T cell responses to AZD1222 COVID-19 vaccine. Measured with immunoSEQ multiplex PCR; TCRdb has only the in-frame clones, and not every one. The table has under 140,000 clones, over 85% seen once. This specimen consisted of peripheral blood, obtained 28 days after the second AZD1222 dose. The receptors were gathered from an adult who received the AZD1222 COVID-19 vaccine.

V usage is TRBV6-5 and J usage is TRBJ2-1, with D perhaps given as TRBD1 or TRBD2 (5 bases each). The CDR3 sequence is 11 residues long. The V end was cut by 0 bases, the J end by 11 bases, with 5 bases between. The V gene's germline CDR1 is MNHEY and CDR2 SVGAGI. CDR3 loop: CASSYSGQQFF. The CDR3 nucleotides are TGTGCCAGCAGTTACTCGGGACAGCAGTTCTTC.

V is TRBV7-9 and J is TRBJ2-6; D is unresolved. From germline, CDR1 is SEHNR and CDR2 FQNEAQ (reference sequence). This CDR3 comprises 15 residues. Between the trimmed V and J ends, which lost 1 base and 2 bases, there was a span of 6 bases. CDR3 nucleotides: TGTGCCAGCAGCTTAGGGGTAACTGGGGCCAACGTCCTGACTTTC. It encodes CASSLGVTGANVLTF.

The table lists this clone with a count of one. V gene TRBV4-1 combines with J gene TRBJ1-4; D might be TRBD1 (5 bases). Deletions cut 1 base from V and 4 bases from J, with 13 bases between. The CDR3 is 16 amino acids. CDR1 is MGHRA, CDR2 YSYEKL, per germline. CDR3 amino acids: CASSQGLTADNEKLFF. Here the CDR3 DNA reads TGCGCCAGCAGCCAAGGTCTGACAGCCGATAATGAAAAACTGTTTTTT.

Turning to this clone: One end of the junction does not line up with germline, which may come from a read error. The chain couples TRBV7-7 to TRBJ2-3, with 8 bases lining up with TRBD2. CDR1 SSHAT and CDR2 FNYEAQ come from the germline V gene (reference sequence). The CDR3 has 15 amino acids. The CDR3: CASSPLAGGLDTQYF. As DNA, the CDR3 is TGTGCTAGCAGCCCCCTCGCGGGGGGTTTAGATACGCAGTATTTT.